This TCR beta chain comes out of a study of CD8+CD57+ T cells in acquired aplastic anemia. Overall study results and limits: Researchers reported that CD8+ Simpson's diversity was not significantly different in patients versus controls. Patients and controls shared roughly 31 CD8+ CDR3 sequences, highly expressed in patients.

Investigators profiled TCR beta VDJ and CDR3 from genomic DNA template. TCRdb processed the reads anew with MiXCR; each CDR3 protein has one entry. The sample holds about 200,000 distinct CDR3 sequences; roughly 45% are singletons and the top ten take about 20%. To note about this clonotype: Its target is unknown.

It was patients with CD8+CD57+ cell expansion by flow cytometry who were chosen for sequencing. Acquired aplastic anemia of severe grade affected all patients. Patient blood was sampled before any therapy had been received. Sequences were obtained from sorted CD4+, CD8+, or CD8+CD57+ T cells (not recorded which) from PBMCs. This TCR was recovered from a human donor with aplastic anemia.

As DNA, the CDR3 is TGTGCCAGCAGCACTAGTGGGGTGCCAGGGTACGAGCAGTACTTC. Encoded protein: CASSTSGVPGYEQYF. The chain joins TRBV7-9 to TRBJ2-7; possibly TRBD1 or TRBD2 for D (5 bases each). The CDR3 is made up of 15 amino acids. V dropped 5 bases and J dropped 4 bases, with 18 bases sitting between them. The germline V gene has CDR1 SEHNR and CDR2 FQNEAQ (reference sequence).